The present T cell receptor (beta chain) was sequenced within a study of identical twins. There are 13 residues in the CDR3. From germline, CDR1 is MDHEN and CDR2 SYDVKM. V lost 9 bases, J lost 1 base, and 10 bases lay in between. Each CDR3 protein gets one entry after TCRdb re-called the 5' RACE reads with MiXCR. Of 130,000 to 150,000 distinct CDR3 sequences in the sample, 3% to 4.5% are singletons; the top ten hold around 8.1%. There are many counts of this clonotype. This receptor was taken from a man in his late teens or twenties in good health. V is TRBV28 and J is TRBJ1-5; no clear D gene. Material: memory T cells sorted from blood. DNA for the CDR3: TGTGCCAGTCGTTTAATGAGCAATCAGCCCCAGCATTTT. This codes for CASRLMSNQPQHF.